The subject of this entry is one T cell receptor beta chain. These data originate in a study of blood T cell repertoires in COVID-19. The repertoire was sequenced with immunoSEQ multiplex PCR; TCRdb's copy has only in-frame clones and lacks some. Of 95,000 to 150,000 clones listed, around 79% were seen once; the top ten hold 2.3%. Germline V gene data show CDR1 as SGDLS and CDR2 as YYNGEE. The CDR3 sequence is 13 residues long. V was trimmed by 4 bases and J by 4 bases, leaving 8 bases between them. The receptor comes from a man between 65 and 85 years old with acute or convalescent COVID-19. The rearrangement joins TRBV9 to TRBJ2-2; possible D gene TRBD1, 6 bases. Sequenced input: peripheral blood. The CDR3 is CASSPGATGELFF. Here the CDR3 DNA reads TGTGCCAGCAGCCCAGGGGCCACCGGGGAGCTGTTTTTT.